This TCR beta chain was profiled in a study of cytomegalovirus exposure and HLA in healthy donors. Study-wide findings and caveats: Rates of TCR association differed by HLA locus in a later analysis, with DRB1 highest and HLA-C lowest. According to a later analysis, most TCR beta chains associated with CMV appeared HLA-restricted.

Trimming cost V 6 bases and J 3 bases; bases outside gene matches: 3. Germline assignment: CDR1 SNHLY and CDR2 FYNNEI. The CDR3 covers 14 residues. Vbeta (60) and Jbeta (13) primers were used in the PCR. Repertoires were generated with immunoSEQ multiplex PCR, while TCRdb's copy carries only in-frame clones and drops some. The data show over 100,000 clones, approximately 79% seen once. Concerning this clone itself: Antigen: not known.

This clonotype was sampled from a man under 40 in good health and CMV-seronegative. This chain connects TRBV2 to TRBJ1-2; 11 bases map to TRBD1. The sequencing sample was made of PBMCs. CDR3 sequence (DNA): TGTGCCAGCAGGGGACAGGGGGGGGACTATGGCTACACCTTC. It encodes CASRGQGGDYGYTF.